Listed here is a single TCR beta chain. What it binds is unknown. The entry originates in a study of shared clonotypes between healthy human individuals. Findings and caveats of the study: Non-shared clonotypes had lower generation probabilities than clonotypes shared by all four sorted-subset donors.

The method was immunoSEQ multiplex PCR; TCRdb's version includes in-frame clones alone and lacks a portion of them. Among roughly 2.5 million clones listed, around 90% were seen once. The CDR3 consists of 14 residues. Germline loops: CDR1 MNHNY, CDR2 SVGAGI (reference sequence). Trimming took off 4 bases at V and 2 bases at J, with 11 bases between the two ends. A CD45RA-negative memory subset and a CD45RA+ naive subset were separated from the CD4+ cells. The rearrangement links TRBV6-6 to TRBJ1-1, with D uncertain. The material sequenced was naive CD4+ T cells sorted from blood. Subset denoted: CD45RA+ positively selected. The clonotype comes from a man younger than 35 in good health. The CDR3 is CASSSSFANTEAFF. The CDR3 DNA follows: TGTGCCAGCAGTTCTTCCTTTGCCAACACTGAAGCTTTCTTT.